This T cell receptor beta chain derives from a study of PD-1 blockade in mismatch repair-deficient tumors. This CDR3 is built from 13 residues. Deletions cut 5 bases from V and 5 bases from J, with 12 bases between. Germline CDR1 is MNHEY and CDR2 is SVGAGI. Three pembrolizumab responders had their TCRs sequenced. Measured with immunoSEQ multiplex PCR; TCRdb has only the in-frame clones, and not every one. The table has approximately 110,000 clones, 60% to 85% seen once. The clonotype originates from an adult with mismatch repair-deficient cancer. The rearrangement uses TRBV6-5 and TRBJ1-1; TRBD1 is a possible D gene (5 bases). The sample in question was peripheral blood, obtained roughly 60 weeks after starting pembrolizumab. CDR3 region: CASSPRGITEAFF. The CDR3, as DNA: TGTGCCAGCAGTCCACGGGGGATAACTGAAGCTTTCTTT.